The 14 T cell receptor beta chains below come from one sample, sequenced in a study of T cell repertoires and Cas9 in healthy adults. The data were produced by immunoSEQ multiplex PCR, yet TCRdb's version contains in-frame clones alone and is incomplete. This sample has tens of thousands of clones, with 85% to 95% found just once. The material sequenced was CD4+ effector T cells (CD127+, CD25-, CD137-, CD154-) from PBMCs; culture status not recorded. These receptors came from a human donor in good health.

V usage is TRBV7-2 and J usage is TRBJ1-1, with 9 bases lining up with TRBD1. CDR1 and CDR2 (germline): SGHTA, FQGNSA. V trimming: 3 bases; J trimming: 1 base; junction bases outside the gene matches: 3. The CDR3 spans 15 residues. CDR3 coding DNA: TGTGCCAGCAGCTTGATGGGACAGGGGAACACTGAAGCTTTCTTT. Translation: CASSLMGQGNTEAFF.

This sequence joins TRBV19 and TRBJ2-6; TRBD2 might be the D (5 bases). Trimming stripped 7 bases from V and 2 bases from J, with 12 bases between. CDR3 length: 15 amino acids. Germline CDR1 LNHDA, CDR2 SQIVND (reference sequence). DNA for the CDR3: TGTGCCAGTATTGGACTCGTCACTGGGGCCAACGTCCTGACTTTC. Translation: CASIGLVTGANVLTF.

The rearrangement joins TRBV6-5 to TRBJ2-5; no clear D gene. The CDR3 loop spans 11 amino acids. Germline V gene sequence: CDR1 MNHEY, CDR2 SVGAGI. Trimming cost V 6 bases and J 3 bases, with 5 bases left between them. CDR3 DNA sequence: TGTGCCAGCAGGAAAGAAGAGACCCAGTACTTC. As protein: CASRKEETQYF.

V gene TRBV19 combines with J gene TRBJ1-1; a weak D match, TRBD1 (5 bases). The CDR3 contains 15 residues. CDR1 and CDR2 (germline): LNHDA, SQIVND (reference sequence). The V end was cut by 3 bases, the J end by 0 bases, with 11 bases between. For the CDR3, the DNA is TGTGCCAGTAGTATCCGAGGACAATTGAACACTGAAGCTTTCTTT. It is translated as CASSIRGQLNTEAFF.

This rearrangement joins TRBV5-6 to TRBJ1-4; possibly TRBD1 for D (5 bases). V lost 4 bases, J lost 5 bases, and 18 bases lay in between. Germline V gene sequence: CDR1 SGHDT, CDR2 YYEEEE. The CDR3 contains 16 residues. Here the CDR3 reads CASSHTSRGRNEKLFF. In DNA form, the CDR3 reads TGTGCCAGCAGCCACACCTCCCGGGGCCGGAATGAAAAACTGTTTTTT.

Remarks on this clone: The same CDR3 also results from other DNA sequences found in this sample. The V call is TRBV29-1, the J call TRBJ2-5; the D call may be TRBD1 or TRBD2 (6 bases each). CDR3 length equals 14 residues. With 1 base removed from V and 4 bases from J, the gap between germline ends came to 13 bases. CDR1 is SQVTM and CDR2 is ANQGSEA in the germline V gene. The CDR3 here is CSVEGGGRGETQYF. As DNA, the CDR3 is TGCAGCGTTGAAGGTGGGGGGCGGGGAGAGACCCAGTACTTC.

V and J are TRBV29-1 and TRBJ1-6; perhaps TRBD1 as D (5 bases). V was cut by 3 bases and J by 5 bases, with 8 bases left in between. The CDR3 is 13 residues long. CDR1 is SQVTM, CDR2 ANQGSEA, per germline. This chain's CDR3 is CSVDPGNNSPLHF. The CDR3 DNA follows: TGCAGCGTTGACCCAGGGAATAATTCACCCCTCCACTTT.

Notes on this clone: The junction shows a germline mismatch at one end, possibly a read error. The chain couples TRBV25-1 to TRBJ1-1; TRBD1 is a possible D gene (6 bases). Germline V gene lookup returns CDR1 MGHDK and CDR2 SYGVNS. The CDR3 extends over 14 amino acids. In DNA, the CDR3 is TGTACCAGCAGTGAGAACAGGGATGGCACTGAAGCTTTCTTT. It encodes CTSSENRDGTEAFF.

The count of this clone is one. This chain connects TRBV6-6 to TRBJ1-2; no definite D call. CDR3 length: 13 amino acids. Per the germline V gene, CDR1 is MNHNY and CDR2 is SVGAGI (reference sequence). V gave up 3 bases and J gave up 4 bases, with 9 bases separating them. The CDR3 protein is CASSYVGSYGYTF. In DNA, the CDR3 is TGTGCCAGCAGTTATGTCGGCAGCTATGGCTACACCTTC.

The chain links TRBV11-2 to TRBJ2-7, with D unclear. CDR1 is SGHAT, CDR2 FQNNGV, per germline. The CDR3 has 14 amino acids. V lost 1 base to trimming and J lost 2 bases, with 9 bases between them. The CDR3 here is CASSLGGATYEQYF. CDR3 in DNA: TGTGCCAGCAGCTTAGGAGGCGCAACCTACGAGCAGTACTTC. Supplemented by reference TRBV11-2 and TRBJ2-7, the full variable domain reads EAGVAQSPRYKIIEKRQSVAFWCNPISGHATLYWYQQILGQGPKLLIQFQNNGVVDDSQLPKDRFSAERLKGVDSTLKIQPAKLEDSAVYLCASSLGGATYEQYFGPGTRLTVT.

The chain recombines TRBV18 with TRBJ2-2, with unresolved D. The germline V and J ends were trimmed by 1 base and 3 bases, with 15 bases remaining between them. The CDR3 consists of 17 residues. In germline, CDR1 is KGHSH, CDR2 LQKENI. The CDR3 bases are TGTGCCAGCTCACCACTTAGGAAAGGGTCGGACACCGGGGAGCTGTTTTTT. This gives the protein CASSPLRKGSDTGELFF.

As DNA, the CDR3 is TGTGCCAGCAGCTTAGCGGGAGGGTGGGCCCAAACCTACGAGCAGTACTTC. Translation: CASSLAGGWAQTYEQYF. The chain couples TRBV7-6 to TRBJ2-7; 7 nucleotides agree with TRBD2. The CDR3 length is 17 residues. With V trimmed by 0 bases and J by 2 bases, 10 bases remained unmatched. The germline V gene has CDR1 SGHVS and CDR2 FNYEAQ.

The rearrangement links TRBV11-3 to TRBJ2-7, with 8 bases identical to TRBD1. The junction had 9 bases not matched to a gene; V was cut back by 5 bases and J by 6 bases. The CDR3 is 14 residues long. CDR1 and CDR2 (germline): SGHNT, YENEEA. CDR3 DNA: TGTGCCAGCAGCCTCTCAAGACAGGGGACCGAGCAGTACTTC. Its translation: CASSLSRQGTEQYF.

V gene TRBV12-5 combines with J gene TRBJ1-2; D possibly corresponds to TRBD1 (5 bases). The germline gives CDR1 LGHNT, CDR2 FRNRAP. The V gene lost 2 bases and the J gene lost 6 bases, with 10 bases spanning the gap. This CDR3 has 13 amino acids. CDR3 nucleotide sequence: TGTGCTAGTGGTTTGCGGGGGACGGATGGCTACACCTTC. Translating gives CASGLRGTDGYTF.